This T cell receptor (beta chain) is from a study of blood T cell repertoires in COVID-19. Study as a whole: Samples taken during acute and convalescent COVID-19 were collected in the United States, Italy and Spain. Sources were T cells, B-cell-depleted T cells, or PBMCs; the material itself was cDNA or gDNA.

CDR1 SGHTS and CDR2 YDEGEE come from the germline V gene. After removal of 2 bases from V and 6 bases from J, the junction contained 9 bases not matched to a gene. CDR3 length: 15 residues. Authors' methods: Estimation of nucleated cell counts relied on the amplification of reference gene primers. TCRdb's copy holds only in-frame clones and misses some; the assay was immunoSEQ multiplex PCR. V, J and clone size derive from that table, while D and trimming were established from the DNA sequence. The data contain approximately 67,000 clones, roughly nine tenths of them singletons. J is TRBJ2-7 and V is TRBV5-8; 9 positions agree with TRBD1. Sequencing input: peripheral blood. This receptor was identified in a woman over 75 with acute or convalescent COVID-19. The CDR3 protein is CASSLAGTGSSEQYF. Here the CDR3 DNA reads TGTGCCAGCAGCTTAGCGGGGACAGGGTCGTCCGAGCAGTACTTC.